This T cell receptor beta chain was retrieved from a study of spatial heterogeneity in lung cancer. General study results and limits: Within tumors, counts of expanded alpha and beta TCRs tracked tumor mutation counts.

Single TCR cDNA molecules each had their own unique molecular identifier. MiXCR, run by TCRdb on the 5' RACE reads, gives a single entry per CDR3 protein. Of 15,000 to 20,000 distinct CDR3 sequences listed, 7% are singletons. The CDR3 is 18 residues long. Germline loops: CDR1 MDHEN, CDR2 SYDVKM. With V trimmed by 5 bases and J by 2 bases, 17 bases remained unmatched. Time point here: sample taken at primary tumor resection. Sequencing was performed on whole RNA extracted from tumor and nontumor lung tissue, or from frozen PBMC, and the material was left unsorted. This clonotype was found many times. The antigen remains unidentified.

The receptor was isolated from a female donor with early-stage non-small cell lung cancer. The rearrangement joins TRBV28 to TRBJ1-1; TRBD1 aligns across 7 bases. Sequenced here: lung tumor tissue, sampled at surgery. This CDR3 is CASSRLGSWDSPNTEAFF. The CDR3 nucleotides read TGTGCCAGCAGTCGTTTGGGATCCTGGGACAGCCCAAACACTGAAGCTTTCTTT.